The 4 T cell receptor beta chains presented below share a single source sample, sequenced in a study of cytomegalovirus exposure and HLA in healthy donors. The PCR had 60 Vbeta and 13 Jbeta primers. The assay was immunoSEQ multiplex PCR, and TCRdb's table has in-frame clones only and misses some. Of roughly 200,000 clones listed, 80% to 85% are singletons. Material for sequencing was PBMCs. These receptors all come from a woman aged 35 to 49 in good health and CMV-seronegative.

CDR3 DNA sequence: TGTGCCAGCTCAACGGACAGGGCCTACGAGCAGTACTTC. It is translated as CASSTDRAYEQYF. The genes are TRBV18 and TRBJ2-7; 8 nucleotides line up with TRBD1. Trimming took 5 bases from V and 2 from J; bases not matched to a gene: 2. This CDR3 spans 13 amino acids. The V gene's germline CDR1 is KGHSH and CDR2 LQKENI.

The rearrangement uses TRBV7-9 and TRBJ1-2; 8 nucleotides match TRBD1. The CDR3 consists of 15 residues. V shed 2 bases and J 4 bases; nucleotides not matched to a gene: 6. Germline V lookup: CDR1 SEHNR, CDR2 FQNEAQ (reference sequence). The CDR3 DNA reads TGTGCCAGCAGCTTAACGGGCAGGGGGCTCTATGGCTACACCTTC. Its translation is CASSLTGRGLYGYTF.

The rearrangement uses TRBV10-3 and TRBJ2-1, with 8 bases lining up with TRBD1. Per the germline V gene, CDR1 is ENHRY and CDR2 is SYGVKD. Germline trimming cut 9 bases from V and 5 bases from J; bases unmatched to any gene: 6. This CDR3 region has 13 residues. The chain's CDR3 is CAIQGVLNNEQFF. The CDR3 nucleotides are TGTGCCATACAGGGGGTTCTGAACAATGAGCAGTTCTTC.

The chain joins TRBV28 to TRBJ1-1; the match to TRBD1 covers 11 bases. V shed 4 bases, J shed 4 bases, and the junction held 5 bases outside the gene matches. The length of the CDR3 is 15 residues. Germline V gives CDR1 MDHEN, CDR2 SYDVKM. The CDR3 spells CASSYPGTGGTEAFF. CDR3 nucleotide sequence: TGTGCCAGCAGTTACCCCGGGACAGGGGGCACTGAAGCTTTCTTT.